The 2 T cell receptor beta chains below come from one sample, sequenced in a study of siplizumab effects on memory and regulatory T cells (dated by TCRdb to between 2018 and 2020). These receptors' targets are unknown. Libraries were built with the immunoSEQ multiplex PCR assay. Sourced from immuneACCESS, this table was stored by TCRdb with only in-frame sequences that have V and J called. A share of the clones is absent; for the studies checked, an unresolved V gene accounts for under half, and the remainder has no known explanation. The sample table lists about 5,600 clones, 40% to 55% of them with a count of one. The top ten clonotypes cover under 85% of the sample. Cells from the mixed lymphocyte reactions were cocultured for five to seven days at 37 degrees C. The sequenced sample was CFSE-low (dividing) CD8+ T cells sorted from an allogeneic mixed lymphocyte reaction. The source of these receptors is a human donor in good health; the cells came from an allogeneic mixed lymphocyte reaction. Some clones in this sample may be carry-over from other donors' samples.

The V call is TRBV6-5, the J call TRBJ2-7; TRBD2 is a possible D gene (7 bases). This CDR3 has 14 residues. CDR1 MNHEY and CDR2 SVGAGI come from the germline V gene. V was cut by 7 bases and J by 3 bases, with 16 bases left in between. The CDR3 is CASKGGGPLYEQYF. The CDR3 region has the DNA TGTGCCAGCAAGGGGGGAGGGCCCCTCTACGAGCAGTACTTC.

This clone turned up a few times. The gene calls are TRBV21-1 and TRBJ2-7; TRBD2, as called in the table, went unchecked against the DNA. TRBV21-1 is noted as a pseudogene. The CDR3 has 17 amino acids. CDR3: CASSKGQPHPDFGEQYF. DNA for the CDR3: TGTGCCAGCAGCAAAGGGCAACCTCACCCAGATTTCGGGGAGCAGTACTTC.